This section outlines one T cell receptor beta chain sequence together with its context. The length of the CDR3 is 14 residues. V lost 4 bases to trimming and J lost 7 bases; unmatched junction nucleotides: 8. The V gene's germline CDR1 is MNHEY and CDR2 SMNVEV (reference sequence). In the original analysis: Using reference gene primer amplification, nucleated cell counts were estimated. Clones were read by immunoSEQ multiplex PCR, and TCRdb kept only the in-frame ones, dropping some. The V and J calls and the clone size are those of that table, but D and trimming were determined from the DNA. Here the sample spans 250,000 to 350,000 clones, 85% to 90% being singletons. The sample is drawn from a study of blood T cell repertoires in COVID-19. Whole-study context: In each case, the material was cDNA or gDNA derived from T cells, B-cell-depleted T cells, or PBMCs.

The chain has TRBV27 and TRBJ2-7, with 9 positions matching TRBD2. Sequenced input: peripheral blood. This TCR was sampled from a young man with acute or convalescent COVID-19. The CDR3 nucleotides read TGTGCCAGCAGTTCGGGACTAGCTGCGAGGGAGCAGTACTTC. Translated: CASSSGLAAREQYF.